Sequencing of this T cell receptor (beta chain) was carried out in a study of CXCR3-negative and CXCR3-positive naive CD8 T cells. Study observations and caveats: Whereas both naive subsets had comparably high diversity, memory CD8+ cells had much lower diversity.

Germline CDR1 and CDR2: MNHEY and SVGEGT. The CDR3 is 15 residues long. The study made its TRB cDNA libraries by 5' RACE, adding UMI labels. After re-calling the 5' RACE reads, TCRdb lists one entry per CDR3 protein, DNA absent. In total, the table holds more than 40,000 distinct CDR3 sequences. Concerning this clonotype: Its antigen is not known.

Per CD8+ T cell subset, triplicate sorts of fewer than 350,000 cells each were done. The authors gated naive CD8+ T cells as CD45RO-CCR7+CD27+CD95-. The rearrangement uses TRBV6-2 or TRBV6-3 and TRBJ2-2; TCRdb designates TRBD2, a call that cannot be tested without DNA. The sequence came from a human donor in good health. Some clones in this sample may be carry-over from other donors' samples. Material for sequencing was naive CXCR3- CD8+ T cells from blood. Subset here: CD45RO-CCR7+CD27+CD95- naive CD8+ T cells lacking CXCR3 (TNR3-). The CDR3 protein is CASSYVGGRTGELFF.